Listed below are T cell receptor beta chains from one sample, sequenced in a study of breast tumors, draining lymph nodes, adjacent tissues. Via MiXCR, TCRdb re-called the multiplex PCR reads, giving one row per CDR3 protein. The sample contains approximately 150,000 distinct CDR3 sequences, approximately 33% of which appear only once. Sequenced: axillary lymph node tissue. The receptors come from a female donor with breast cancer. Some clones in this sample may be carry-over from other donors' samples. CDR3s include the opening cysteine and the closing phenylalanine or tryptophan. The order of the fields is J gene, D gene, V gene, CDR3 length, clone size, CDR3 protein, CDR3 DNA. A D gene is named only where the DNA matches it firmly. The size entry is marked missing in some rows and otherwise reads once, few, many or a size class.

j_call: TRBJ1-3
d_call: .
v_call: TRBV7-2
cdr3_length: 16
clone_size: .
cdr3_aa: CASSLGEETAGNTIYF
cdr3_nt: TGTGCCAGCAGCTTGGGGGAAGAGACAGCCGGAAACACCATATATTTT

j_call: TRBJ2-3
d_call: TRBD1
v_call: TRBV9
cdr3_length: 19
clone_size: .
cdr3_aa: CASSPTQIPRTGTTDTQYF
cdr3_nt: TGTGCCAGCAGCCCAACCCAGATACCCAGGACAGGGACGACAGATACGCAGTATTTT

j_call: TRBJ1-6
d_call: .
v_call: TRBV5-1
cdr3_length: 15
clone_size: .
cdr3_aa: CASGRAGPDNSPLHF
cdr3_nt: TGCGCCAGCGGCCGAGCAGGGCCAGATAATTCACCCCTCCACTTT

j_call: TRBJ2-3
d_call: TRBD2
v_call: TRBV7-2
cdr3_length: 15
clone_size: many
cdr3_aa: CASSLGTIATDTQYF
cdr3_nt: TGTGCCAGCAGCCTAGGGACTATCGCCACAGATACGCAGTATTTT

j_call: TRBJ2-6
d_call: .
v_call: TRBV18
cdr3_length: 15
clone_size: many
cdr3_aa: CASSPAITGANVLTF
cdr3_nt: TGTGCCAGCTCACCAGCAATCACTGGGGCCAACGTCCTGACTTTC

j_call: TRBJ2-2
d_call: .
v_call: TRBV4-2
cdr3_length: 16
clone_size: many
cdr3_aa: CASSQELRDLNGELFF
cdr3_nt: TGTGCCAGCAGCCAAGAACTCCGGGACCTTAACGGGGAGCTGTTTTTT

j_call: TRBJ2-1
d_call: .
v_call: TRBV4-1
cdr3_length: 16
clone_size: many
cdr3_aa: CASSQPRAGRDNEQFF
cdr3_nt: TGCGCCAGCAGCCAGCCAAGGGCCGGTCGGGACAATGAGCAGTTCTTC

j_call: TRBJ2-1
d_call: .
v_call: TRBV6-2/TRBV6-3
cdr3_length: 15
clone_size: many
cdr3_aa: CASSYSDARHNEQFF
cdr3_nt: TGTGCCAGCAGTTACTCCGATGCCAGGCACAATGAGCAGTTCTTC

j_call: TRBJ2-7
d_call: TRBD1
v_call: TRBV28
cdr3_length: 16
clone_size: many
cdr3_aa: CASSPLRGRVSYEQYF
cdr3_nt: TGTGCCAGCAGCCCCTTGAGGGGGCGAGTCTCCTACGAGCAGTACTTC

j_call: TRBJ2-4
d_call: TRBD1
v_call: TRBV18
cdr3_length: 15
clone_size: .
cdr3_aa: CASSPGPGGKNIQYF
cdr3_nt: TGTGCCAGCTCACCAGGGCCAGGGGGCAAAAACATTCAGTACTTC

j_call: TRBJ2-4
d_call: TRBD1
v_call: TRBV4-3
cdr3_length: 15
clone_size: .
cdr3_aa: CASSQEYRGFDIQYF
cdr3_nt: TGCGCCAGCAGCCAAGAGTACAGGGGGTTTGACATTCAGTACTTC

j_call: TRBJ1-4
d_call: .
v_call: TRBV12-3/TRBV12-4
cdr3_length: 16
clone_size: many
cdr3_aa: CASSPVQQNLAEKLFF
cdr3_nt: TGTGCCAGCAGCCCCGTGCAGCAAAACCTGGCAGAAAAACTGTTTTTT

j_call: TRBJ2-3
d_call: .
v_call: TRBV24-1
cdr3_length: 14
clone_size: many
cdr3_aa: CATSEPMEFKTQYF
cdr3_nt: TGTGCCACCAGTGAACCCATGGAGTTTAAGACGCAGTATTTT

j_call: TRBJ1-1
d_call: .
v_call: TRBV9
cdr3_length: 14
clone_size: .
cdr3_aa: CASSVEGEGTEAFF
cdr3_nt: TGTGCCAGCAGCGTAGAAGGGGAGGGCACTGAAGCTTTCTTT

j_call: TRBJ1-5
d_call: .
v_call: TRBV24-1
cdr3_length: 14
clone_size: .
cdr3_aa: CAASEGRGGQLQHF
cdr3_nt: TGTGCCGCCAGTGAGGGCAGGGGAGGTCAGCTCCAGCATTTT

j_call: TRBJ2-5
d_call: .
v_call: TRBV10-1
cdr3_length: 15
clone_size: once
cdr3_aa: CASSGPLGVQETQYF
cdr3_nt: TGCGCCAGCAGTGGGCCATTAGGGGTCCAAGAGACCCAGTACTTC

j_call: TRBJ1-5
d_call: TRBD1
v_call: TRBV7-2
cdr3_length: 14
clone_size: many
cdr3_aa: CASSLAGGNQPQHF
cdr3_nt: TGTGCCAGCAGCTTGGCAGGGGGGAATCAGCCCCAGCATTTT

j_call: TRBJ1-5
d_call: .
v_call: TRBV19
cdr3_length: 13
clone_size: .
cdr3_aa: CASSSGVRQPQHF
cdr3_nt: TGTGCCAGTAGTTCCGGGGTTAGACAGCCCCAGCATTTT

j_call: TRBJ2-6
d_call: .
v_call: TRBV7-2
cdr3_length: 17
clone_size: .
cdr3_aa: CASSPPGLYSGANVLTF
cdr3_nt: TGTGCCAGCAGCCCCCCGGGTCTATACTCTGGGGCCAACGTCCTGACTTTC

j_call: TRBJ2-1
d_call: TRBD2
v_call: TRBV27
cdr3_length: 17
clone_size: .
cdr3_aa: CASTSPQRSGIYNEQFF
cdr3_nt: TGTGCCAGCACCTCCCCCCAACGGAGCGGGATCTACAATGAGCAGTTCTTC

j_call: TRBJ2-7
d_call: .
v_call: TRBV3-1
cdr3_length: 14
clone_size: many
cdr3_aa: CASSQRDPGSEQYF
cdr3_nt: TGTGCCAGCAGCCAACGGGACCCCGGCAGCGAGCAGTACTTC

j_call: TRBJ1-6
d_call: .
v_call: TRBV5-8
cdr3_length: 16
clone_size: many
cdr3_aa: CASSLKAIQRPSPLHF
cdr3_nt: TGTGCCAGCAGCTTAAAGGCCATCCAAAGACCTTCACCCCTCCACTTT